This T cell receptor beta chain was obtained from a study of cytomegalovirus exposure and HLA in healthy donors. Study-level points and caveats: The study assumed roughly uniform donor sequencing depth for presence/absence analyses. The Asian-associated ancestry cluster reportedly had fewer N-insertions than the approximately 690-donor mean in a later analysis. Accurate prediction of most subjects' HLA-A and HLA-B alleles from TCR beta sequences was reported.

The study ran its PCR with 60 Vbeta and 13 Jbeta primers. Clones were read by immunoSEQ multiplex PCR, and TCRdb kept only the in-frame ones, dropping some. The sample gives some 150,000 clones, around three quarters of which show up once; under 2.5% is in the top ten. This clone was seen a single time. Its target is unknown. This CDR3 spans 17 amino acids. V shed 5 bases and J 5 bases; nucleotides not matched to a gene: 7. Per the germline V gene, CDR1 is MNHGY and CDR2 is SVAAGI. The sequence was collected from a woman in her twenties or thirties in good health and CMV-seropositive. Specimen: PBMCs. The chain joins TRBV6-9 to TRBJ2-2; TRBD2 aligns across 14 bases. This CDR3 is CASSRARTSGGTGELFF. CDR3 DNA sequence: TGTGCCAGCAGTCGAGCCAGGACTAGCGGGGGGACCGGGGAGCTGTTTTTT.